This T cell receptor beta chain appears in the sequencing data of a study of shared clonotypes between healthy human individuals. This CDR3 is built from 14 residues. Genomic DNA belonging to each subset was distributed in equal measure over several immunoSEQ plates. It was 300 ng DNA, 25,000 to 35,000 T cell genomes, that went into each replicate PCR of unsorted PBMC. The data were produced by immunoSEQ multiplex PCR, yet TCRdb's version contains in-frame clones alone and is incomplete. The sample consists of about half a million clones, around 74% of them appearing once. The table lists this clone with a count of one. Its target is unknown. General study findings and limits: Clonotype sharing among donors, it was expected, would be affected by sequencing depth.

Those who donated, Caucasian adults without exception, all lived in Nashville, Tennessee. Sequencing was done on a sample of PBMCs. The TCR comes from a woman aged 35 to 49 in good health. Some clones in this sample may be carry-over from other donors' samples. The chain links TRBV21-1 to TRBJ2-7; the DNA was not used to check the table's D call, TRBD2. TRBV21-1 is recorded as a pseudogene. CDR3 nucleotide sequence: TGTGCCAGCAGCGCACTAGGTGGGCCGGGGGAGCAGTACTTC. Protein product: CASSALGGPGEQYF.